This T cell receptor (beta chain) came from a study of cytomegalovirus exposure and HLA in healthy donors. The germline V gene encodes CDR1 SGHDT and CDR2 YYEEEE. The CDR3 extends over 16 amino acids. About this clone: No antigen is known for it.

The primer mix had 60 Vbeta and 13 Jbeta primers. TCRdb's table, derived via immunoSEQ multiplex PCR, lists solely in-frame clones and lacks some. Among about 160,000 clones listed, roughly 82% were seen once. Study-level results: An Asian-associated ancestry cluster reportedly showed fewer N-insertions than the roughly 700-donor mean in a later analysis.

The V gene is TRBV5-6, the J gene TRBJ1-3, with unresolved D. With the DNA end fitting TRBJ2-2 better, the J assignment may be wrong. The origin of this receptor is a man over 45 in good health and CMV-seropositive. Sequences were obtained from PBMCs. The CDR3 DNA is TGTGCCAGCAGCTTCAGGACCGGGTCGATCACCGGGGAGCTGTTTTTT. Protein: CASSFRTGSITGELFF.